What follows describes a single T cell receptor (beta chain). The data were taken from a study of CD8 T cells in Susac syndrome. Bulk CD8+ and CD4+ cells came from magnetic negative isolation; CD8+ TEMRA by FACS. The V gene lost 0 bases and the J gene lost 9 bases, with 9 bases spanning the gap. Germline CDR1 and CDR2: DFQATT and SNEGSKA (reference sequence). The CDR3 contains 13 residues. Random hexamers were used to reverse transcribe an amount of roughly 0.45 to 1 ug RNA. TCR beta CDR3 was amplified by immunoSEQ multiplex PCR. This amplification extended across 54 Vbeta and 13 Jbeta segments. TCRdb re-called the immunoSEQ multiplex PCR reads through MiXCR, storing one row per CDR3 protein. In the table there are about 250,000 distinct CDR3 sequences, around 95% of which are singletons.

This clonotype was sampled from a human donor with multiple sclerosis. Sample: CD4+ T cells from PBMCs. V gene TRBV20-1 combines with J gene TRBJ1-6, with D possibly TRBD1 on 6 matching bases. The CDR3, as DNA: TGCAGTGCTAGAGACAGGGGCGGTTCACCCCTCCACTTT. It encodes CSARDRGGSPLHF.